The rows below give T cell receptor beta chains drawn from one sample of a study of cytomegalovirus exposure and HLA in healthy donors. The repertoire was sequenced with immunoSEQ multiplex PCR; TCRdb's copy has only in-frame clones and lacks some. In the table there are 150,000 or so clones, approximately 86% of which are singletons. The sample consisted of PBMCs. Source of these receptors: a man younger than 30 in good health and CMV-seropositive. Each CDR3 is given with its conserved first and last residue. D genes are given only for firm matches. Clone size is given for some rows only: seen once, a few or many times, or a class if the clone is expanded.

>TRBJ2-3|NA|NA|TRBV2
CAIYGQSRTSITDTQYF
TGTGCCATCTACGGACAGAGCCGTACATCTATCACAGATACGCAGTATTTT
>TRBJ2-7|NA|TRBD2|TRBV6-5
CASSQGGKQYF
TGTGCCAGCAGTCAGGGAGGGAAGCAGTACTTC
>TRBJ2-2|NA|NA|TRBV15
CATSRYDPRDNAGELFF
TGTGCCACCAGCAGGTACGACCCCCGGGACAACGCCGGGGAGCTGTTTTTT
>TRBJ1-2|once|NA|TRBV28
CASSFTVYGYTF
TGTGCCAGCAGTTTTACTGTTTATGGCTACACCTTC
>TRBJ2-1|NA|TRBD2|TRBV7-3
CASSEKGSGGAQFF
TGTGCCAGCAGCGAAAAAGGTAGCGGGGGGGCCCAGTTCTTC
>TRBJ1-5|NA|NA|TRBV5-6
CASSLLTGNQPQHF
TGTGCCAGCAGCTTGTTAACGGGCAATCAGCCCCAGCATTTT
>TRBJ2-7|NA|NA|TRBV13
CASSLETGEQYF
TGTGCCAGCAGCTTAGAAACCGGCGAGCAGTACTTC
>TRBJ1-3|NA|NA|TRBV6-1
CASRGFGNTIYF
TGTGCCAGTAGGGGGTTTGGAAACACCATATATTTT
>TRBJ2-7|few|NA|TRBV4-1
CASTAGTEQYF
TGCGCCAGCACCGCCGGGACAGAGCAGTACTTC
>TRBJ1-4|NA|NA|TRBV4-2
CASTERGRVNEKLFF
TGTGCCAGCACCGAAAGAGGCAGGGTCAATGAAAAACTGTTTTTT